The 14 T cell receptor beta chains presented below share a single source sample, sequenced in a study of T cell repertoires in aging, cancer and after chemotherapy. Multiplex touch-down PCR with TRB-A/B primers amplified rearranged V-D-J TRB sequences. MiXCR, applied by TCRdb to the multiplex PCR reads, yields one record per CDR3 protein. The repertoire has more than 15,000 distinct CDR3 sequences, about 50% of them found once; the top ten carry 10%. Peripheral blood genomic DNA, not sorted cells or RNA, was the template. The specimen was blood. The receptors here all came from a human donor in good health.

This clonotype was recorded only once. A read error may account for a junction end that differs from germline. This chain uses TRBV29-1 with TRBJ2-3; D ambiguous. This CDR3 is 15 amino acids long. Germline loops: CDR1 SQVTM, CDR2 ANQGSEA. Here the CDR3 DNA reads TGCAGCGTTGATTTGAGTGCGGTTAGCACAGATACGAAGTATTTT. Its translation is CSVDLSAVSTDTKYF.

The rearrangement joins TRBV12-3 or TRBV12-4 to TRBJ2-6; 7 bases fit TRBD1. With V trimmed by 5 bases and J by 5 bases, 9 bases remained unmatched. This CDR3 contains 16 residues. Here the CDR3 reads CASSDSTGEWANVLTF. The CDR3 nucleotides read TGTGCCAGCAGTGACTCCACAGGGGAATGGGCCAACGTCCTGACTTTC.

This clonotype is medium-sized (0.01 to 0.1%) within its sample. The chain carries TRBV29-1 and TRBJ2-6, with D possibly being TRBD1 or TRBD2 (6 bases each). Germline assignment: CDR1 SQVTM and CDR2 ANQGSEA. The CDR3 spans 15 residues. The V end lost 4 bases, the J end lost 2 bases, and 12 bases lay between the germline ends. CDR3 nucleotides: TGCAGCGTTGTCACAGGGAGGCCTGGGGCCAACGTCCTGACTTTC. Encoded protein: CSVVTGRPGANVLTF.

The V call is TRBV6-5, the J call TRBJ2-5; 7 bases fit TRBD1. Looked up from germline, CDR1 is MNHEY and CDR2 is SVGAGI. V lost 2 bases to trimming and J lost 5 bases; unmatched junction nucleotides: 8. The CDR3 runs to 15 residues. CDR3 in DNA: TGTGCCAGCAGTTACACAGGGGAACCAACGGAGACCCAGTACTTC. Protein sequence: CASSYTGEPTETQYF.

This clonotype is labeled as medium-sized. This chain connects TRBV29-1 to TRBJ2-5, with TRBD1 matching 9 bases. Germline lookup yields CDR1 SQVTM and CDR2 ANQGSEA. The V gene end was trimmed by 7 bases and the J gene end by 4 bases; junction bases not matched to a gene: 4. The CDR3 consists of 12 residues. The CDR3 bases are TGCAGCGCTAAACAGGGGGCAGAGACCCAGTACTTC. Its protein product is CSAKQGAETQYF.

This clonotype was seen once. This chain links TRBV15 with TRBJ1-1; no clear D gene. The CDR3 has 13 residues. With 0 bases removed from V and 8 bases from J, the gap between germline ends came to 10 bases. Germline V gives CDR1 LNHNV, CDR2 YYDKDF (reference sequence). The CDR3 nucleotides read TGTGCCACCAGCAGAGATCTGAAAATGGAAGCTTTCTTT. Translation gives CATSRDLKMEAFF.

The J gene is TRBJ2-7, the V gene TRBV27, with TRBD1 matching over 9 bases. Germline CDR1 reads MNHEY; CDR2 reads SMNVEV (reference sequence). This CDR3 is built from 15 residues. Unmatched junction bases numbered 4, after V lost 2 bases and J lost 2 bases. CDR3 in amino acids: CASSLQGQGPYEQYF. The DNA of the CDR3 is TGTGCCAGCAGTTTACAGGGACAGGGACCCTACGAGCAGTACTTC.

J is TRBJ2-3 and V is TRBV12-3 or TRBV12-4; 9 bases match TRBD2. V shed 5 bases, J shed 1 base, and the junction held 7 bases outside the gene matches. The CDR3 consists of 16 residues. Here the CDR3 reads CASSEGVAGGTDTQYF. As DNA, the CDR3 is TGTGCCAGCAGTGAAGGGGTAGCGGGAGGCACAGATACGCAGTATTTT.

The V gene is TRBV28, the J gene TRBJ1-2, with D unresolved. The CDR3 sequence is 15 residues long. V dropped 0 bases and J dropped 2 bases, with 10 bases sitting between them. Germline CDR1 and CDR2: MDHEN and SYDVKM. Here the CDR3 DNA reads TGTGCCAGCAGTTTATGGGCAGCAAACAACTATGGCTACACCTTC. Protein sequence: CASSLWAANNYGYTF.

Written as DNA, the CDR3 is TGCGCCAGCTCGAATGGGGAGGCTCAGCCCCAGCATTTT. As protein: CASSNGEAQPQHF. The V and J genes are TRBV10-1 and TRBJ1-5, with unresolved D. V was pared by 8 bases and J by 6 bases, with 14 bases between. This CDR3 has 13 amino acids. The germline CDR1 and CDR2 sequences are WNHNN and SYGVQD (reference sequence).

V gene TRBV29-1 combines with J gene TRBJ2-3, with 11 nucleotides matching TRBD2. CDR1 is SQVTM, CDR2 ANQGSEA, per germline. V lost 3 bases and J lost 7; bases outside the gene matches: 9. The CDR3 consists of 15 residues. The CDR3, as DNA: TGCAGCGTTGAGAAGCTAGCGGGAGGTCCATATACGCAGTATTTT. Translation gives CSVEKLAGGPYTQYF.

The gene calls are TRBV5-6 and TRBJ2-3; TRBD1 agrees at 8 bases. Germline assignment: CDR1 SGHDT and CDR2 YYEEEE. The CDR3 is 16 residues long. The V gene end was trimmed by 2 bases and the J gene end by 4 bases; junction bases not matched to a gene: 9. This chain's CDR3 is CASSLGRTGRADTQYF. DNA of the CDR3: TGTGCCAGCAGCTTAGGGAGGACAGGGCGGGCAGATACGCAGTATTTT. The full variable domain, in which reference TRBV5-6 and TRBJ2-3 provide the parts outside the CDR3, is DAGVTQSPTHLIKTRGQQVTLRCSPKSGHDTVSWYQQALGQGPQFIFQYYEEEERQRGNFPDRFSGHQFPNYSSELNVNALLLGDSALYLCASSLGRTGRADTQYFGPGTRLTVL.

On this clonotype itself: A read error may explain this, as a much larger clone is one base away. The chain combines TRBV6-4 with TRBJ2-3; D is undetermined. Germline V gene data show CDR1 as MRHNA and CDR2 as SNTAGT. This CDR3 region has 14 residues. CDR3 sequence: CASSDSSGTVTQYF. The CDR3 coding sequence is TGTGCCAGCAGTGACTCGTCGGGCACAGTTACGCAGTATTTT.

J is TRBJ2-7 and V is TRBV5-5, with a possible D match to TRBD2 (6 bases). This CDR3 is 13 amino acids long. CDR1 is SGHKS and CDR2 is YYEKEE in the germline V gene (reference sequence). The V end was cut by 4 bases, the J end by 4 bases, with 12 bases between. The CDR3 region has the DNA TGTGCCAGCAGCGTTGGGACTGAGTACGAGCAGTACTTC. Its protein product is CASSVGTEYEQYF.